These 17 T cell receptor beta chains share one sample of origin, sequenced in a study of T-cell memory formation after mild COVID-19. Via MiXCR, TCRdb re-called the 5' RACE reads, giving one row per CDR3 protein. The repertoire holds around 530,000 distinct CDR3 sequences, roughly 22% seen once, with 7% to 9% in the top ten. What was sequenced was PBMCs or a T cell subset sorted from them (not recorded which). All receptors derive from an adult woman who had mild COVID-19 (a few samples of this study predate the infection). Cell type and time point are not known.

This clonotype appeared a few times. The J gene is TRBJ1-2, the V gene TRBV13; D call uncertain. Trimming left V 3 bases short and J 3 bases short, with 11 bases between. There are 14 residues in the CDR3. The germline V gene encodes CDR1 PRHDT and CDR2 FYEKMQ (reference sequence). This CDR3 reads CASSFWRDHYGYTF. The DNA for the CDR3 is TGTGCCAGCAGCTTTTGGCGGGATCACTATGGCTACACCTTC.

This clonotype was observed a few times. The V and J genes are TRBV7-9 and TRBJ2-2; D is perhaps TRBD2 (5 bases). V dropped 5 bases and J dropped 6 bases, with 13 bases sitting between them. The CDR3 has 14 amino acids. Per germline, CDR1 SEHNR and CDR2 FQNEAQ (reference sequence). The DNA of the CDR3 is TGTGCCAGCAGCCCTCCGGTAGCGCCCGGGGAGCTGTTTTTT. Its translation: CASSPPVAPGELFF.

The V call is TRBV7-6, the J call TRBJ2-2; 7 bases match TRBD2. V lost 5 bases, J lost 0 bases, and 6 bases stayed unmatched. Looked up from germline, CDR1 is SGHVS and CDR2 is FNYEAQ. CDR3 length: 16 amino acids. CDR3: CASSRNGGTNTGELFF. The DNA of the CDR3 is TGTGCCAGCAGCAGAAACGGGGGGACGAACACCGGGGAGCTGTTTTTT.

This clonotype was seen a handful of times. V usage is TRBV7-3 and J usage is TRBJ2-1; 12 bases align to TRBD2. The CDR3 loop spans 16 amino acids. CDR1 SGHTA and CDR2 FQGTGA come from the germline V gene. V was clipped by 5 bases and J by 6 bases; unmatched bases: 8. CDR3 sequence: CASSRLTSGSGNEQFF. The CDR3 nucleotides read TGTGCCAGCAGCCGTCTGACTAGCGGGAGCGGCAATGAGCAGTTCTTC.

This clonotype was seen a few times. The rearrangement joins TRBV5-5 to TRBJ1-4, with D possibly matching TRBD1 (6 bases). CDR1 and CDR2 (germline): SGHKS, YYEKEE (reference sequence). With 4 bases removed from V and 10 bases from J, the gap between germline ends came to 17 bases. CDR3 length: 14 residues. CDR3 sequence: CASSESLGGGKLFF. Written as DNA, the CDR3 is TGTGCCAGCAGCGAGTCTTTGGGAGGGGGAAAACTGTTTTTT.

This clonotype showed up just a few times. This rearrangement joins TRBV20-1 to TRBJ2-3, with D possibly called TRBD1 or TRBD2 (6 bases each). The V gene lost 1 base and the J gene lost 0 bases, with 8 bases spanning the gap. This CDR3 spans 14 amino acids. Germline V CDR1 and CDR2: DFQATT, SNEGSKA (reference sequence). Here the CDR3 reads CSARAGASTDTQYF. The CDR3 bases are TGCAGTGCTAGAGCGGGGGCTAGCACAGATACGCAGTATTTT.

This clonotype was observed a handful of times. This chain links TRBV5-1 with TRBJ2-7, with 8 bases matching TRBD1. V dropped 0 bases and J dropped 13; count of bases not matched to a gene: 9. This CDR3 has 13 residues. Germline lookup yields CDR1 SGHRS and CDR2 YFSETQ. CDR3: CASSLAGGPFPYF. CDR3 in DNA: TGCGCCAGCAGCTTGGCAGGGGGCCCTTTCCCCTACTTC.

This clonotype was observed a handful of times. The chain couples TRBV3-1 to TRBJ2-1; D tentatively reads TRBD1 or TRBD2 (6 bases each). CDR1 LGHDT and CDR2 YNNKEL come from the germline V gene (reference sequence). The ends were cut back, 0 bases at V and 15 bases at J, with 12 bases in the middle. This CDR3 comprises 12 residues. This CDR3 reads CASSQEGRGLFF. In DNA, the CDR3 is TGTGCCAGCAGCCAAGAGGGCAGGGGACTGTTCTTC.

This chain connects TRBV7-2 to TRBJ2-2; D is undetermined. Per the germline V gene, CDR1 is SGHTA and CDR2 is FQGNSA. The germline V and J ends were trimmed by 4 bases and 2 bases, with 5 bases remaining between them. This CDR3 is built from 13 residues. The chain's CDR3 is CASSSPNTGELFF. In DNA form, the CDR3 reads TGTGCCAGCAGCTCTCCTAACACCGGGGAGCTGTTTTTT.

V is TRBV24-1 and J is TRBJ2-1; D unclear. Deletions cut 3 bases from V and 0 bases from J, with 11 bases between. The length of the CDR3 is 16 residues. CDR1 is KGHDR, CDR2 SFDVKD, per germline. This CDR3 is CATSDKTILSYNEQFF. CDR3 in DNA: TGTGCCACCAGTGATAAAACCATCCTCTCCTACAATGAGCAGTTCTTC.

This clonotype was recorded a few times. The V and J genes are TRBV12-3 or TRBV12-4 and TRBJ2-1, with 13 bases aligning to TRBD2. The CDR3 totals 16 residues. V trimming: 5 bases; J trimming: 5 bases; junction bases outside the gene matches: 6. The CDR3 loop is CASSPWTSGRNNEQFF. CDR3 DNA sequence: TGTGCCAGCAGTCCGTGGACTAGCGGGAGAAACAATGAGCAGTTCTTC.

This clonotype was counted only a few times. The chain links TRBV2 to TRBJ1-2; D remains ambiguous. Germline values: CDR1 SNHLY, CDR2 FYNNEI. The CDR3 contains 14 residues. V lost 6 bases, J lost 8 bases, and 19 bases lay in between. DNA of the CDR3: TGTGCCAGCAGCCGATCAGGTCTGAGAGCCGGCTACACCTTC. This sequence encodes CASSRSGLRAGYTF.

This clonotype was counted only a few times. The rearrangement links TRBV5-4 to TRBJ2-6, with 8 positions matching TRBD1. The CDR3 spans 19 residues. CDR1 and CDR2 from the germline V gene are SGHNT and YYREEE (reference sequence). V lost 1 base and J lost 0; bases outside the gene matches: 9. The CDR3 nucleotides are TGTGCCAGCAGCTTGACAACGGGACAGGTCCTCTCTGGGGCCAACGTCCTGACTTTC. It encodes CASSLTTGQVLSGANVLTF.

As DNA, the CDR3 is TGTGCCAGCAGCGGGCGACCGGGACTAGGGGGTAATGAGCAGTTCTTC. Translation: CASSGRPGLGGNEQFF. This rearrangement joins TRBV7-3 to TRBJ2-1; 8 bases are shared with TRBD2. The CDR3 totals 16 residues. The ends lost 5 bases at V and 7 bases at J; junction bases unmatched: 13. From germline, CDR1 is SGHTA and CDR2 FQGTGA.

This clonotype showed up just once. The chain links TRBV20-1 to TRBJ2-3; no reliable D call. Germline V gene data show CDR1 as DFQATT and CDR2 as SNEGSKA (reference sequence). Deletions cut 5 bases from V and 5 bases from J, with 20 bases between. CDR3 length: 15 residues. Here the CDR3 reads CSAPPALGQRDTQYF. For the CDR3, the DNA is TGCAGTGCTCCACCGGCCCTAGGCCAGCGAGATACGCAGTATTTT.

This clonotype was counted a few times. The J gene is TRBJ2-2, the V gene TRBV7-2, with D perhaps matching TRBD2 (6 bases). This CDR3 region has 15 residues. V was cut by 5 bases and J by 5 bases, with 15 bases left in between. The germline V gene encodes CDR1 SGHTA and CDR2 FQGNSA. The CDR3 DNA follows: TGTGCCAGCAGCGCCCGACCCCGGGGGACCGGGGAGCTGTTTTTT. Its protein is CASSARPRGTGELFF.

J is TRBJ2-7 and V is TRBV6-2 or TRBV6-3, with D maybe TRBD1 (6 bases). Germline CDR1 and CDR2: MNHEY and SVGEGT. CDR3 length equals 15 residues. V lost 6 bases and J 2 bases, leaving 17 bases between the germline ends. This CDR3 is CASRATDRRPYEQYF. The CDR3 region has the DNA TGTGCCAGCAGGGCTACAGACAGGCGCCCCTACGAGCAGTACTTC.